The clone carrying this T cell receptor beta chain was observed at least ten times. What it binds is unknown. Preparation of the TCRbeta library used unique molecular identifiers. TCRdb passed the PCR reads through MiXCR, listing each CDR3 protein once. Here the sample spans around 300,000 distinct CDR3 sequences, 11% being singletons. The V and J ends lost 5 bases and 2 bases respectively, with 7 bases between them. Per the germline V gene, CDR1 is MDHEN and CDR2 is SYDVKM. The CDR3 consists of 12 residues. The sample comes from a study of T-cell reconstitution after alpha-beta-depleted transplantation in children. Overall study findings and caveats: Several hundred expanded graft clones reportedly supplied alpha-beta T cells about two months after transplant. Newly made T cells mostly supplied T-cell counts and diversity one year after transplant.

J is TRBJ2-7 and V is TRBV28; D gene uncertain. This receptor was taken from a male patient aged 2-15 years who had a stem cell transplant for chronic granulomatous disease, so the T cells may come from the graft donor. Sequencing used peripheral blood, obtained 180 days after TCRalphabeta/CD19-depleted stem cell transplant. The DNA of the CDR3 is TGTGCCAGCAGTCCACATCCCTACGAGCAGTACTTC. Translated: CASSPHPYEQYF.